This T cell receptor (beta chain) was identified during a study of cytomegalovirus exposure and HLA in healthy donors. Study conclusions and caveats: Later work associated roughly 17,000 TCR beta sequences with HLA alleles at 0.05 false discovery rate.

The CDR3 totals 16 residues. The V end lost 5 bases, the J end lost 4 bases, and 20 bases lay between the germline ends. The V gene's germline CDR1 is LNHDA and CDR2 SQIVND (reference sequence). Comment on this clone: Its matching antigen is unknown.

This PCR relied on a set of 60 Vbeta primers and 13 Jbeta primers. Sequencing used immunoSEQ multiplex PCR; TCRdb keeps in-frame clones, though not all of them. The table records about 110,000 clones, about 80% of them present only once. This chain links TRBV19 with TRBJ1-1; D is ambiguous. The receptor was derived from an older woman in good health and CMV-seropositive. Source material: PBMCs. This CDR3 reads CASSFHPRGVSTEAFF. The CDR3 coding sequence is TGTGCCAGTAGTTTTCACCCACGCGGGGTGAGCACTGAAGCTTTCTTT.